Listed here are 24 T cell receptor beta chains from one sample, sequenced in a study of blood T cell repertoires in COVID-19. Sequencing used immunoSEQ multiplex PCR; TCRdb keeps in-frame clones, though not all of them. The sample includes about 78,000 clones, about 89% of them seen just once. Sequencing was performed on peripheral blood. Source of these receptors: a middle-aged man with active or convalescent COVID-19.

The gene calls are TRBV6-5 and TRBJ1-5, with 10 bases fitting TRBD1. V was pared by 3 bases and J by 5 bases, with 1 base of the junction left unmatched. The CDR3 runs 14 residues. Germline lookup yields CDR1 MNHEY and CDR2 SVGAGI. The CDR3 sequence is CASSYGTGDQPQHF. DNA of the CDR3: TGTGCCAGCAGTTATGGGACAGGGGATCAGCCCCAGCATTTT.

The chain recombines TRBV10-1 with TRBJ2-5; D perhaps matches TRBD1 (6 bases). V was shortened by 0 bases and J by 3 bases, with 11 bases between the two germline ends. Germline CDR1 WNHNN, CDR2 SYGVQD (reference sequence). The CDR3 is 15 residues long. The CDR3 DNA follows: TGCGCCAGCAGTGAGTCTGGGACACAGGAAGAGACCCAGTACTTC. As protein: CASSESGTQEETQYF.

The chain recombines TRBV7-8 with TRBJ1-1, with TRBD1 identical over 8 bases. Looked up from germline, CDR1 is SGHVS and CDR2 is FQNEAQ. This CDR3 spans 14 amino acids. V dropped 5 bases and J dropped 6; count of bases not matched to a gene: 8. The CDR3, as DNA: TGTGCCAGCAGCAGGGGCAGGGGGCCCCCTGAAGCTTTCTTT. It codes for CASSRGRGPPEAFF.

This clone was found a few times. CDR3 region: CASSDGDRHGNTIYF. CDR3 nucleotides: TGCGCCAGCAGCGACGGCGACAGGCATGGAAACACCATATATTTT. The rearrangement links TRBV5-1 to TRBJ1-3, with D possibly TRBD1 on 6 matching bases. Trimming cost V 4 bases and J 3 bases, with 14 bases left between them. The CDR3 is made up of 15 amino acids. The V gene's germline CDR1 is SGHRS and CDR2 YFSETQ. Using reference TRBV5-1 and TRBJ1-3 for the parts outside the CDR3, the full variable domain is KAGVTQTPRYLIKTRGQQVTLSCSPISGHRSVSWYQQTPGQGLQFLFEYFSETQRNKGNFPGRFSGRQFSNSRSEMNVSTLELGDSALYLCASSDGDRHGNTIYFGEGSWLTVV.

The CDR3 DNA sequence: TGTGCCAGCAGCGCTCACGGGCAGGGGGGCACCGGGGAGCTGTTTTTT. As protein: CASSAHGQGGTGELFF. This chain uses TRBV3-1 (or the pseudogene TRBV3-2) with TRBJ2-2, with a weak D call TRBD1 (7 bases). This CDR3 has 16 amino acids. Looked up from germline, CDR1 is LGHDT and CDR2 is YNNKEL (reference sequence). V dropped 5 bases and J dropped 4 bases, with 17 bases sitting between them.

J is TRBJ1-1 and V is TRBV12-3 or TRBV12-4, with D hard to call. V lost 3 bases, J lost 5 bases, and 7 bases lay in between. CDR3 length: 12 residues. In DNA form, the CDR3 reads TGTGCCAGCAGTTTCATCGGGACTGAAGCTTTCTTT. Protein: CASSFIGTEAFF.

The genes are TRBV19 and TRBJ2-7; 9 bases line up with TRBD1. Germline lookup yields CDR1 LNHDA and CDR2 SQIVND (reference sequence). This CDR3 comprises 14 residues. Losses at the gene ends were 5 bases for V and 5 bases for J; bases not matched to a gene: 7. The CDR3 sequence: CASSAGTGWNEQYF. CDR3 nucleotide sequence: TGTGCCAGTAGTGCCGGGACAGGGTGGAACGAGCAGTACTTC.

The rearrangement uses TRBV4-1 and TRBJ1-6; tentative D call: TRBD1 (5 bases). Germline lookup yields CDR1 MGHRA and CDR2 YSYEKL. The length of the CDR3 is 14 residues. V was trimmed by 0 bases and J by 7 bases, leaving 7 bases between them. CDR3 loop: CASSQEDRNSPLHF. The DNA for the CDR3 is TGCGCCAGCAGCCAAGAAGACAGAAATTCACCCCTCCACTTT.

This rearrangement joins TRBV19 to TRBJ2-4; 10 bases are a match to TRBD2. The CDR3 loop spans 18 amino acids. Trimming cost V 3 bases and J 3 bases; bases outside gene matches: 11. CDR1 LNHDA and CDR2 SQIVND come from the germline V gene (reference sequence). CDR3 sequence: CASSIGLAGGLGKNIQYF. CDR3 DNA: TGTGCCAGTAGTATCGGTTTAGCGGGGGGCTTGGGCAAAAACATTCAGTACTTC. The variable domain in full, completed from reference TRBV19 and TRBJ2-4, reads DGGITQSPKYLFRKEGQNVTLSCEQNLNHDAMYWYRQDPGQGLRLIYYSQIVNDFQKGDIAEGYSVSREKKESFPLTVTSAQKNPTAFYLCASSIGLAGGLGKNIQYFGAGTRLSVL.

This sequence joins TRBV28 and TRBJ2-1; the match to TRBD2 covers 15 bases. The germline gives CDR1 MDHEN, CDR2 SYDVKM. With 6 bases clipped from V and 4 bases from J, the junction kept 4 bases outside the gene matches. The CDR3 is 16 residues long. The CDR3 sequence is CASRDGLAGGYNEQFF. DNA of the CDR3: TGTGCCAGCAGGGACGGACTAGCGGGGGGGTACAATGAGCAGTTCTTC.

CDR3 sequence: CASSQQGNAGDTQYF. As DNA, the CDR3 is TGTGCCAGCAGCCAACAGGGTAACGCGGGGGATACGCAGTATTTT. This chain links TRBV3-1 (or the pseudogene TRBV3-2) with TRBJ2-3; a possible D gene is TRBD2 (6 bases). Germline assignment: CDR1 LGHDT and CDR2 YNNKEL (reference sequence). CDR3 length: 15 residues. V gave up 2 bases and J gave up 6 bases, with 15 bases separating them.

This clone has a single count. The V gene is TRBV10-3, the J gene TRBJ1-3, with TRBD1 as a possible D gene (6 bases). CDR3 size: 13 residues. CDR1 ENHRY and CDR2 SYGVKD come from the germline V gene. V lost 8 bases, J lost 4 bases, and 12 bases lay in between. The CDR3 spells CAIFQGQGNTIYF. For the CDR3, the DNA is TGTGCCATCTTCCAGGGACAAGGAAACACCATATATTTT.

The chain combines TRBV28 with TRBJ1-2, with 8 bases fitting TRBD1. V gave up 4 bases and J gave up 12 bases; unmatched junction bases: 4. Germline-derived CDR1 and CDR2 are MDHEN and SYDVKM. CDR3 length: 11 amino acids. The CDR3 loop reads CASSSDRANTF. The CDR3 DNA follows: TGTGCCAGCAGTTCGGACAGGGCCAACACCTTC.

CDR3 protein: CASSLRPGQGSSGANVLTF. CDR3 bases: TGTGCCAGCAGCCTTCGGCCGGGACAGGGGAGCTCTGGGGCCAACGTCCTGACTTTC. The chain uses TRBV11-2 and TRBJ2-6; 10 bases line up with TRBD1. Germline V CDR1 and CDR2: SGHAT, FQNNGV. V was clipped by 5 bases and J by 0 bases; unmatched bases: 10. The CDR3 covers 19 residues.

J is TRBJ1-4 and V is TRBV6-5, with D hard to call. This CDR3 region has 15 residues. Germline CDR1 reads MNHEY; CDR2 reads SVGAGI. The V end was cut by 7 bases, the J end by 5 bases, with 17 bases between. CDR3 region: CASMLLGGRNEKLFF. As DNA, the CDR3 is TGTGCCAGCATGCTTTTAGGAGGGCGCAATGAAAAACTGTTTTTT.

The chain joins TRBV5-4 to TRBJ2-4, with 9 bases aligning to TRBD1. The germline V gene encodes CDR1 SGHNT and CDR2 YYREEE (reference sequence). This CDR3 contains 15 residues. The ends lost 1 base at V and 3 bases at J; junction bases unmatched: 2. The CDR3 sequence: CASSLWGQGKNIQYF. The CDR3 DNA is TGTGCCAGCAGCTTGTGGGGACAGGGCAAAAACATTCAGTACTTC.

V and J are TRBV6-2 or TRBV6-3 and TRBJ1-5; no clear D. CDR3 length: 15 residues. V gave up 0 bases and J gave up 8 bases, with 14 bases separating them. Germline values: CDR1 MNHEY, CDR2 SVGEGT. CDR3 sequence reads: CASSYSKSPREPQHF. CDR3 nucleotides: TGTGCCAGCAGTTACTCGAAAAGTCCGAGGGAGCCCCAGCATTTT.

This rearrangement joins TRBV6-5 to TRBJ2-7, with a tentative D call TRBD1 (6 bases). The V and J ends lost 3 bases and 2 bases respectively, with 14 bases between them. The CDR3 consists of 15 residues. Per germline, CDR1 MNHEY and CDR2 SVGAGI. The CDR3 DNA reads TGTGCCAGCAGTTATGGGGGCCTTGGGGCCTACGAGCAGTACTTC. Translating it yields CASSYGGLGAYEQYF.

V is TRBV19 and J is TRBJ1-3, with D maybe TRBD1 (5 bases). V lost 5 bases, J lost 4 bases, and 18 bases lay in between. Germline V gene sequence: CDR1 LNHDA, CDR2 SQIVND (reference sequence). The CDR3 runs 16 residues. The CDR3 DNA sequence: TGTGCCAGTAGTGTGCCGGGACTCCAAAGGGGAAACACCATATATTTT. It is translated as CASSVPGLQRGNTIYF.

The DNA of the CDR3 is TGTGCCACCAGTGGGGGTAGCGGGGGCCTCTCCTACAATGAGCAGTTCTTC. Translated, it gives CATSGGSGGLSYNEQFF. The chain is built from TRBV24-1 and TRBJ2-1; 9 bases are shared with TRBD2. Germline V gives CDR1 KGHDR, CDR2 SFDVKD. This CDR3 spans 17 amino acids. Trimming removed 5 bases from V and 0 bases from J; junction bases left unmatched: 7.

The chain couples TRBV7-2 to TRBJ2-2; 7 bases line up with TRBD1. The trim removed 8 bases at V and 0 bases at J, leaving 3 bases unmatched. Germline V gene lookup returns CDR1 SGHTA and CDR2 FQGNSA. CDR3 length equals 14 residues. In nucleotides, the CDR3 is TGTGCCAGCTGGGGGACAGCGAACACCGGGGAGCTGTTTTTT. This translates into CASWGTANTGELFF. Complete variable domain (other parts from reference TRBV7-2 and TRBJ2-2): GAGVSQSPSNKVTEKGKDVELRCDPISGHTALYWYRQSLGQGLEFLIYFQGNSAPDKSGLPSDRFSAERTGGSVSTLTIQRTQQEDSAVYLCASWGTANTGELFFGEGSRLTVL.

V usage is TRBV5-6 and J usage is TRBJ1-2; 8 bases are a match to TRBD1. The ends lost 1 base at V and 7 bases at J; junction bases unmatched: 3. This CDR3 is 13 amino acids long. From germline, CDR1 is SGHDT and CDR2 YYEEEE. CDR3 in amino acids: CASSLTDRAGYTF. For the CDR3, the DNA is TGTGCCAGCAGCTTGACGGACAGGGCTGGCTACACCTTC.

The table lists this clone with a few counts. This sequence joins TRBV2 and TRBJ2-3; 7 positions agree with TRBD2. Germline V CDR1 and CDR2: SNHLY, FYNNEI. The CDR3 length is 14 residues. After removal of 7 bases from V and 1 base from J, the junction contained 5 bases not matched to a gene. CDR3: CASTAAGGTDTQYF. CDR3 coding DNA: TGTGCCAGCACGGCGGCGGGGGGCACAGATACGCAGTATTTT.

This chain uses TRBV2 with TRBJ2-5, with a weak D call TRBD2 (5 bases). V was trimmed by 2 bases and J by 5 bases, leaving 9 bases between them. Germline CDR1 SNHLY, CDR2 FYNNEI. This CDR3 region has 13 residues. As DNA, the CDR3 is TGTGCCAGCAGTGAACTTGGGGAGGAGACCCAGTACTTC. Its translation: CASSELGEETQYF.